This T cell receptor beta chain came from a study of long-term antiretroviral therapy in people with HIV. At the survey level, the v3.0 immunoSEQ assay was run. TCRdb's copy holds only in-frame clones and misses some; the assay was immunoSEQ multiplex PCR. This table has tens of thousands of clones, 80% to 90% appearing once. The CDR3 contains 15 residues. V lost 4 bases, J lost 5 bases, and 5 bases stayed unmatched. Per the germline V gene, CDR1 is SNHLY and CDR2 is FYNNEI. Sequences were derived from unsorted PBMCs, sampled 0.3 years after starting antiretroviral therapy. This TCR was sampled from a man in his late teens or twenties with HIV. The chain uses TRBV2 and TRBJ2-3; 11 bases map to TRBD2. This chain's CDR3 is CASSVRGLAGDTQYF. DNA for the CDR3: TGTGCCAGCAGTGTCCGCGGACTAGCGGGAGATACGCAGTATTTT.